This T cell receptor (beta chain) was sequenced during a study of OX40 agonist ivuxolimab in advanced cancers. Clones were read by immunoSEQ multiplex PCR, and TCRdb kept only the in-frame ones, dropping some. The repertoire includes roughly 67,000 clones, about 92% of them detected once, and 10% to 15% sits in the top ten. Study observations and caveats: Both CD4+ and CD8+ T cell populations in blood had undergone clonal expansion by week 6 at 0.1 to 3.0 mg/kg.

Regarding this clone: Its antigen is unidentified.

The CDR3 is made up of 13 amino acids. The V end was cut by 5 bases, the J end by 6 bases, with 13 bases between. The germline V gene encodes CDR1 MNHEY and CDR2 SMNVEV (reference sequence). The sample in question was CD4+ or CD8+ T cells sorted from blood, obtained in a trial of the OX40 agonist ivuxolimab. The clonotype was recovered from an adult with an advanced solid tumor such as melanoma, head and neck, liver or kidney cancer. The chain couples TRBV27 to TRBJ1-1; D ambiguous. The CDR3 loop reads CASSHGDSAEAFF. As DNA, the CDR3 is TGTGCCAGCAGTCACGGGGATTCGGCTGAAGCTTTCTTT.